The clone carrying this TCR beta chain has just a few counts. Antigen specificity is unknown. One end of the junction does not line up with germline, which may come from a read error. The germline V gene has CDR1 MGHRA and CDR2 YSYEKL. This CDR3 comprises 15 residues. Study-wide points: Tumor memory CD4+ T cell TCR gene usage was found to cluster with blood and lymph node memory CD4+ cells and with lymph node naive CD4+ cells. Tumor-infiltrating Treg TCR alpha and beta sequences overlapped most with tumor naive CD4+ T cells, then blood naive.

After constant-region reverse-primer amplification, full-length variable regions underwent semi-nested PCR with Nested Universal Primer A. Each CDR3 protein gets one entry after TCRdb re-called the 5' RACE reads with MiXCR. The profile shows about 43,000 distinct CDR3 sequences, approximately 23% of them singletons. The sorted Tregs were CD4+CD25+CD127-/low cells. The sequence was obtained from a female donor with breast cancer. The sample comprised Tregs sorted from a lymph node. V gene TRBV4-1 combines with J gene TRBJ2-1; no clear D. In DNA, the CDR3 is TGCGCCAGCAGCCAAGATTGGGGAAATTACAATGGGCAGTTCTTC. Residues: CASSQDWGNYNGQFF.